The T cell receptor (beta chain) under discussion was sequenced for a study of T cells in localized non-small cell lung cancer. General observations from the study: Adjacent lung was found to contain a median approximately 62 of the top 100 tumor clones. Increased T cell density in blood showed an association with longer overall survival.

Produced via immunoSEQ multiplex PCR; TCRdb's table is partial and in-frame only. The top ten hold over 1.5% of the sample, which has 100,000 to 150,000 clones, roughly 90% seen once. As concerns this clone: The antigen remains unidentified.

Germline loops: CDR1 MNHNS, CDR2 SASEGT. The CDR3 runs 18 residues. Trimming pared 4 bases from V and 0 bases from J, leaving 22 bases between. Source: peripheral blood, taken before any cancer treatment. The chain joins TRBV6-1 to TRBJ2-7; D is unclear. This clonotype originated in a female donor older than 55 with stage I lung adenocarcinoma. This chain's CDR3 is CASSATGPPAALSYEQYF. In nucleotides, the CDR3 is TGTGCCAGCAGTGCTACCGGACCACCGGCGGCCCTCTCCTACGAGCAGTACTTC.